This TCR beta chain was identified during a study of Siglec-9 on CD8 T cells in melanoma. Findings and limits, study-wide: An effector memory CD8+ subset marked by Siglec-9 reportedly appeared to gather in melanoma.

About this clone itself: Its specificity is unknown.

The table came from immunoSEQ multiplex PCR; TCRdb's copy has only in-frame clones and leaves some out. The profile shows over 30,000 clones, roughly 80% of them singletons. Sequences were obtained from Siglec-9- CD8+ T cells sorted from blood. This sequence originates from a human donor in good health.

In nucleotides, the CDR3 is TGTGCCAGCAAAAACGTTGGGGGAGAGGATACGCAGTATTTT. This sequence encodes CASKNVGGEDTQYF. This chain joins TRBV6-5 and TRBJ2-3, with D perhaps TRBD1 or TRBD2 (5 bases each). Between the trimmed V and J ends, which lost 7 bases and 6 bases, there was a span of 17 bases. Germline V gives CDR1 MNHEY, CDR2 SVGAGI. The CDR3 loop spans 14 amino acids.